Sequencing of this T cell receptor (beta chain) was carried out in a study of CD8 T cells in Susac syndrome. In its sample, this clonotype was seen once. Trimming took 2 bases from V and 6 from J, leaving 7 bases between them. Per the germline V gene, CDR1 is MDHEN and CDR2 is SYDVKM. This CDR3 has 12 residues. With random hexamers, roughly 0.45 to 1 ug RNA was reverse transcribed. TCRdb redid the calling of the immunoSEQ multiplex PCR reads with MiXCR, one entry per CDR3 protein. The sample has about 180,000 distinct CDR3 sequences, approximately 95% seen once; the top ten hold less than 0.2%. This sequence joins TRBV28 and TRBJ2-5; D is ambiguous. This clonotype originated in a human donor with multiple sclerosis. The sequenced sample was CD8+ T cells from PBMCs. The chain's CDR3 is CASSLLWQTQYF. CDR3 sequence (DNA): TGTGCCAGCAGTTTACTTTGGCAGACCCAGTACTTC.